This TCR beta chain was recovered during a study of blood T cell repertoires in COVID-19. Study as a whole: Acute and convalescent COVID-19 specimens originated in the United States, Italy and Spain.

Original handling: Estimation of nucleated cell counts relied on the amplification of reference gene primers. Generated by immunoSEQ multiplex PCR, the TCRdb table keeps only in-frame clones and is missing some. V and J calls and clone size are copied from that table; D and trimming were computed from the DNA. The repertoire includes hundreds of thousands of clones, about 90% of them detected once, and about 6% sits in the top ten. CDR3 length: 13 amino acids. Germline V gene lookup returns CDR1 SGHDN and CDR2 FVKESK. The germline V and J ends were trimmed by 7 bases and 1 base, with 11 bases remaining between them.

This chain links TRBV14 with TRBJ2-7; D not resolved. Sequenced sample: peripheral blood. The receptor's source is a woman between 50 and 59 years old with COVID-19, enrolled during active disease. CDR3 in DNA: TGTGCCAGCACGGTGATTGGTTCCTACGAGCAGTACTTC. Translation: CASTVIGSYEQYF.